Detailed here is one TCR beta chain. Assay used: immunoSEQ multiplex PCR; TCRdb lists only in-frame clones, some missing. The sample has 400,000 to 500,000 clones, 85% to 90% seen once. Treatment indicated: roughly 20 received Ad26.COV2.S at low or high dose, single or two shots; 5 received placebo; per-sample allocation not given. Samples were taken on day 63 after the first vaccine or placebo injection. CDR1 and CDR2 (germline): MNHEY, SMNVEV (reference sequence). Trimming removed 6 bases from V and 7 bases from J, with 22 bases in between. The CDR3 is made up of 15 amino acids. The entry originates in a study of Ad26.COV2.S vaccination and SARS-CoV-2 variants.

Sequencing used peripheral blood, obtained in a trial of Ad26.COV2.S vaccine versus placebo. This sequence originates from a person aged 18-65 years who received the Ad26.COV2.S COVID-19 vaccine or a placebo. V is TRBV27 and J is TRBJ2-7, with D perhaps being TRBD1 or TRBD2 (5 bases each). CDR3 coding DNA: TGTGCCAGCAGACAGCCGGGACGGCCTCCGAGGGAGCAGTACTTC. It translates to CASRQPGRPPREQYF.